This TCR beta chain was recorded in a study of T cells in Graves' hyperthyroidism and ophthalmopathy. The CDR3 regions of TCR beta were amplified from RNA transcripts. With the HTBI primer set, the TCR CDR3 went through a first round of RT-PCR. A single record per CDR3 protein comes from TCRdb applying MiXCR to the multiplex PCR reads. This sample has about 500,000 distinct CDR3 sequences, with 13% to 15% found just once. This clonotype was counted between two and nine times. Its antigen is not identified. Diagnostic decisions used clinical symptoms, serum thyroxine and TRAb, thyroid ultrasound and orbital computed tomography. Points from the study as a whole: Ophthalmopathy and stable hyperthyroidism were told apart by a 13 V-J model.

This CDR3 has 15 amino acids. Germline CDR1 LNHDA, CDR2 SQIVND (reference sequence). V lost 5 bases to trimming and J lost 5 bases, with 16 bases between them. The source material was blood. The genes are TRBV19 and TRBJ1-5; no reliable D call. The sequence was obtained from a woman aged 18-29 years with Graves' hyperthyroidism. CDR3 amino acids: CASSFREAGYQPQHF. CDR3 DNA sequence: TGTGCCAGTAGTTTCCGGGAGGCCGGTTATCAGCCCCAGCATTTT. The whole variable domain, filled in from reference TRBV19 and TRBJ1-5, reads DGGITQSPKYLFRKEGQNVTLSCEQNLNHDAMYWYRQDPGQGLRLIYYSQIVNDFQKGDIAEGYSVSREKKESFPLTVTSAQKNPTAFYLCASSFREAGYQPQHFGDGTRLSIL.